The 15 T cell receptor beta chains in this list originate from one sample, sequenced in a study of human T cells and chemical hapten exposure. Unfractionated whole blood was the source of the extracted total RNA. One entry per CDR3 protein, called by TCRdb with MiXCR from the 5' RACE reads. The repertoire holds some 150,000 distinct CDR3 sequences, with 4.1% as singletons. These receptors were taken from a female donor in good health.

This clonotype was seen many times. This rearrangement joins TRBV10-2 to TRBJ1-2, with D possibly matching TRBD1 (6 bases). There are 12 residues in the CDR3. V shed 11 bases and J shed 5 bases, with 15 bases lying between them. CDR1 is WSHSY and CDR2 is SAAADI in the germline V gene. Here the CDR3 reads CAGGDNAYGYTF. The CDR3 bases are TGCGCCGGGGGGGACAATGCATATGGCTACACCTTC.

This clonotype was detected many times. This chain connects TRBV3-1 to TRBJ2-7, with 9 bases aligning to TRBD1. Germline assignment: CDR1 LGHDT and CDR2 YNNKEL (reference sequence). V shed 1 base and J 3 bases; nucleotides not matched to a gene: 1. The CDR3 sequence is 14 residues long. The CDR3 bases are TGTGCCAGCAGCCAAGGGGACAGGGTCTACGAGCAGTACTTC. Amino acid sequence: CASSQGDRVYEQYF.

This clonotype was seen ten or more times. The chain uses TRBV30 and TRBJ2-5, with D uncertain. In germline, CDR1 is GTSNPN, CDR2 SVGIG (reference sequence). CDR3 size: 12 residues. V gave up 1 base and J gave up 5 bases, with 8 bases separating them. CDR3 sequence reads: CAWSGFPETQYF. The CDR3 bases are TGTGCCTGGAGTGGGTTTCCGGAGACCCAGTACTTC.

The chain couples TRBV21-1 to TRBJ2-2; the table's D call of TRBD2 was not tested on the DNA. TRBV21-1 is a pseudogene locus. This CDR3 has 18 residues. Here the CDR3 DNA reads TGTGCCAGCAGCAATCGACTAGCGGGGGAAGGGGACACCGGGGAGCTGTTTTTT. Translated: CASSNRLAGEGDTGELFF.

V is TRBV20-1 and J is TRBJ1-5; 8 positions agree with TRBD1. Germline V gives CDR1 DFQATT, CDR2 SNEGSKA (reference sequence). Trimming at V came to 1 base and at J to 5 bases, leaving 4 bases not matched to a gene. CDR3 length equals 14 residues. The CDR3 loop reads CSARVPGGDQPQHF. CDR3 sequence (DNA): TGCAGTGCTAGAGTCCCAGGGGGCGATCAGCCCCAGCATTTT.

In its sample, this clonotype was seen many times. The chain uses TRBV20-1 and TRBJ2-3, with D possibly being TRBD1 or TRBD2 (6 bases each). The CDR3 extends over 17 amino acids. Per the germline V gene, CDR1 is DFQATT and CDR2 is SNEGSKA (reference sequence). Trimming stripped 5 bases from V and 6 bases from J, with 27 bases between. CDR3 nucleotides: TGCAGTGCTTTGGGGGGCCGGCGGGGTTCTCTCAGGGATACGCAGTATTTT. Translation gives CSALGGRRGSLRDTQYF.

This clonotype was observed many times. The chain combines TRBV19 with TRBJ2-1; 7 bases match TRBD2. The V gene end was trimmed by 5 bases and the J gene end by 0 bases; junction bases not matched to a gene: 10. Germline V gives CDR1 LNHDA, CDR2 SQIVND (reference sequence). CDR3 length equals 17 residues. CDR3 bases: TGTGCCAGTAGTTCACTCAGCGGGACGAGCTCCTACAATGAGCAGTTCTTC. As protein: CASSSLSGTSSYNEQFF.

The rearrangement joins TRBV20-1 to TRBJ2-2; perhaps TRBD1 as D (6 bases). Germline CDR1 reads DFQATT; CDR2 reads SNEGSKA (reference sequence). V was clipped by 3 bases and J by 4 bases, with 12 bases between them. There are 14 residues in the CDR3. The CDR3 bases are TGCAGTGCTAGGAAACAGGGATCCACCGGGGAGCTGTTTTTT. Its protein is CSARKQGSTGELFF.

This clonotype appeared a few times. This chain uses TRBV9 with TRBJ2-3, with TRBD2 matching over 7 bases. J was trimmed by 3 bases and V by 0 bases; bases with no gene match: 7. The CDR3 has 16 amino acids. Germline V gene data show CDR1 as SGDLS and CDR2 as YYNGEE. CDR3 loop: CASSVGLAVGTDTQYF. CDR3 coding DNA: TGTGCCAGCAGCGTAGGTCTAGCGGTGGGGACAGATACGCAGTATTTT.

This clonotype was counted only a few times. A clone one base away is much larger, so this may be a read error. The chain uses TRBV7-2 and TRBJ2-7; D not certain. From germline, CDR1 is SGHTA and CDR2 FQGNSA. The CDR3 spans 17 residues. Between the trimmed V and J ends, which lost 5 bases and 5 bases, there was a span of 25 bases. The CDR3 here is CASSKDISGPSPDEQYF. DNA for the CDR3: TGTGCCAGCAGCAAGGATATATCCGGGCCCAGCCCCGACGAGCAGTACTTC.

There are many counts of this clonotype. The chain uses TRBV5-4 and TRBJ1-2; a weak D match, TRBD1 (6 bases). The CDR3 runs to 14 residues. Germline loops: CDR1 SGHNT, CDR2 YYREEE (reference sequence). The germline V and J ends were trimmed by 2 bases and 3 bases, with 11 bases remaining between them. CDR3 sequence: CASSFQQGHYGYTF. Here the CDR3 DNA reads TGTGCCAGCAGCTTCCAACAGGGCCACTATGGCTACACCTTC.

In its sample, this clonotype was seen many times. CDR3: CAISESLADTDTQYF. The CDR3 DNA reads as TGTGCCATCAGTGAGTCACTAGCGGACACAGATACGCAGTATTTT. This sequence joins TRBV10-3 and TRBJ2-3; 8 nucleotides agree with TRBD2. The CDR3 spans 15 residues. Germline CDR1 and CDR2: ENHRY and SYGVKD. V shed 0 bases, J shed 2 bases, and the junction held 1 base outside the gene matches.

This clonotype was picked up many times. This chain uses TRBV5-1 with TRBJ1-2; TRBD1 aligns across 8 bases. Germline V gene lookup returns CDR1 SGHRS and CDR2 YFSETQ. The CDR3 consists of 14 residues. With 1 base clipped from V and 2 bases from J, the junction kept 1 base outside the gene matches. The DNA for the CDR3 is TGCGCCAGCAGCTTGCAGGGGGCAAACTATGGCTACACCTTC. Amino acids: CASSLQGANYGYTF.

This clonotype was recorded a few times. The genes are TRBV7-8 and TRBJ1-5; D call uncertain. The V gene's germline CDR1 is SGHVS and CDR2 FQNEAQ. The CDR3 spans 15 residues. The V gene lost 1 base and the J gene lost 2 bases, with 9 bases spanning the gap. The CDR3 region is CASSLGARGNQPQHF. Here the CDR3 DNA reads TGTGCCAGCAGCTTAGGGGCGAGGGGCAATCAGCCCCAGCATTTT.

There are many counts of this clonotype. A much larger clone differs from this one at a single base, so this may be a read error. This sequence joins TRBV7-9 and TRBJ1-6, with a possible D match to TRBD1 (5 bases). The CDR3 length is 13 residues. Germline V gene lookup returns CDR1 SEHNR and CDR2 FQNEAQ (reference sequence). For the CDR3, the DNA is TGTGCCAGCAGCGCTGGGGGTAATGCACCCCTCCACTTT. The encoded protein is CASSAGGNAPLHF.